The 19 T cell receptor beta chains below were found in one sample sequenced in a study of blood T cell repertoires in COVID-19. Sequencing used immunoSEQ multiplex PCR; TCRdb keeps in-frame clones, though not all of them. Of 210,000 or so clones in the sample, around 90% were seen once. The sequencing input was peripheral blood. The receptor set was obtained from a man under 40 with COVID-19, enrolled during active disease.

The J gene is TRBJ2-2, the V gene TRBV7-8; TRBD2 matches 7 bases. Germline values: CDR1 SGHVS, CDR2 FQNEAQ. The CDR3 is made up of 16 amino acids. After removal of 4 bases from V and 7 bases from J, the junction contained 12 bases not matched to a gene. The CDR3 coding sequence is TGTGCCAGCAGCTCCCTACCAGGGTCGGGGGGCGGGGAGCTGTTTTTT. This encodes CASSSLPGSGGGELFF.

The chain links TRBV25-1 to TRBJ1-2, with TRBD1 matching 7 bases. The germline gives CDR1 MGHDK, CDR2 SYGVNS. There are 15 residues in the CDR3. V was pared by 2 bases and J by 6 bases, with 9 bases of the junction left unmatched. The CDR3: CASSERGRGYHGYTF. The CDR3 DNA is TGTGCCAGCAGTGAACGGGGCAGGGGGTATCATGGCTACACCTTC.

The chain links TRBV5-6 to TRBJ2-1; 10 positions match TRBD1. The CDR3 totals 13 residues. Germline values: CDR1 SGHDT, CDR2 YYEEEE. Trimming took 4 bases from V and 8 from J; bases not matched to a gene: 3. CDR3 bases: TGTGCCAGCAGCCCGGGACAGGGGTATGAGCAGTTCTTC. Translation gives CASSPGQGYEQFF.

The gene calls are TRBV23-1 and TRBJ2-7; 8 bases match TRBD1. TRBV23-1 is an ORF, and what it does is uncertain. V lost 7 bases, J lost 5 bases, and 16 bases stayed unmatched. The CDR3 is made up of 16 amino acids. As DNA, the CDR3 is TGCGCCAGCACCCATCGTCGGGCAGGGGGCGAACACGAGCAGTACTTC. Amino acid sequence: CASTHRRAGGEHEQYF.

The table lists this clone with a count of one. The gene calls are TRBV2 and TRBJ1-5; D is ambiguous. Germline lookup yields CDR1 SNHLY and CDR2 FYNNEI. The V and J ends lost 3 bases and 2 bases respectively, with 8 bases between them. The CDR3 length is 14 residues. CDR3 loop: CASSDGEGNQPQHF. Written as DNA, the CDR3 is TGTGCCAGCAGTGACGGTGAGGGCAATCAGCCCCAGCATTTT.

The chain joins TRBV5-6 to TRBJ2-3; maybe TRBD2 (6 bases). V was cut by 6 bases and J by 1 base, with 18 bases left in between. The CDR3 length is 16 residues. Germline CDR1 reads SGHDT; CDR2 reads YYEEEE. The CDR3 loop is CASTLEGGGGTDTQYF. The DNA for the CDR3 is TGTGCCAGCACCCTTGAGGGAGGCGGGGGCACAGATACGCAGTATTTT.

The chain links TRBV4-1 to TRBJ1-2; 10 nucleotides line up with TRBD1. The V gene's germline CDR1 is MGHRA and CDR2 YSYEKL. V gave up 3 bases and J gave up 5 bases; unmatched junction bases: 3. The CDR3 sequence is 14 residues long. The CDR3 sequence: CASSQDRGIYGYTF. CDR3 nucleotides: TGCGCCAGCAGCCAGGACAGGGGGATTTATGGCTACACCTTC.

This clone has a count of ten or more. This CDR3 reads CASSYSASGGPDTQYF. CDR3 sequence (DNA): TGTGCCAGCAGTTACTCGGCTAGCGGGGGGCCCGATACGCAGTATTTT. The genes are TRBV6-2 or TRBV6-3 and TRBJ2-3; 11 nucleotides match TRBD2. Looked up from germline, CDR1 is MNHEY and CDR2 is SVGEGT. The ends lost 0 bases at V and 6 bases at J; junction bases unmatched: 5. The CDR3 is 16 amino acids.

The J gene is TRBJ1-3, the V gene TRBV19, with unresolved D. V lost 9 bases and J lost 0, with 15 bases in between. The CDR3 is made up of 15 amino acids. Germline-derived CDR1 and CDR2 are LNHDA and SQIVND (reference sequence). The CDR3 region has the DNA TGTGCCAGCAGGACTGGAGGGAGCTCTGGAAACACCATATATTTT. This gives the protein CASRTGGSSGNTIYF.

The chain is built from TRBV19 and TRBJ1-5; TRBD1 matches at 8 bases. CDR1 is LNHDA, CDR2 SQIVND, per germline (reference sequence). V dropped 3 bases and J dropped 0; count of bases not matched to a gene: 19. The CDR3 loop spans 21 amino acids. The CDR3 sequence is CASSIALGQGQLLLSNQPQHF. The CDR3 coding sequence is TGTGCCAGTAGTATCGCCCTTGGACAGGGCCAACTCTTACTTAGCAATCAGCCCCAGCATTTT.

This chain links TRBV28 with TRBJ1-5, with D possibly TRBD1 on 5 matching bases. From germline, CDR1 is MDHEN and CDR2 SYDVKM. The CDR3 totals 14 residues. Between the trimmed V and J ends, which lost 8 bases and 7 bases, there was a span of 18 bases. Written as DNA, the CDR3 is TGTGCCAGCGCGCCCGGGGGGTGGAGACAGCCCCAGCATTTT. Its translation: CASAPGGWRQPQHF.

This clone was seen more than once but under ten times. The V call is TRBV19, the J call TRBJ2-2; 7 bases match TRBD1. V was pared by 10 bases and J by 4 bases, with 18 bases of the junction left unmatched. From germline, CDR1 is LNHDA and CDR2 SQIVND (reference sequence). CDR3 length equals 17 residues. Written as DNA, the CDR3 is TGTGCCACCAAACGTCTCACAGGGGATTCCCTCACCGGGGAGCTGTTTTTT. Translating it yields CATKRLTGDSLTGELFF.

The chain links TRBV3-1 (or the pseudogene TRBV3-2) to TRBJ1-2; 9 positions match TRBD1. This CDR3 contains 14 residues. J gave up 10 bases and V 6 bases, and 12 bases lay outside the gene matches. Germline-derived CDR1 and CDR2 are LGHDT and YNNKEL (reference sequence). The CDR3 spells CASSQTRQGVPYTF. DNA of the CDR3: TGTGCCAGCAGTCAAACTCGACAGGGGGTGCCCTACACCTTC.

This clone was picked up one time. The chain uses TRBV3-1 (or the pseudogene TRBV3-2) and TRBJ1-2, with D maybe TRBD1 (5 bases). The germline CDR1 and CDR2 sequences are LGHDT and YNNKEL (reference sequence). V was cut by 5 bases and J by 5 bases, with 9 bases left in between. The CDR3 has 12 amino acids. The CDR3, as DNA: TGTGCCAGCAGCGTCAGGGCTTATGGCTACACCTTC. It is translated as CASSVRAYGYTF.

The genes are TRBV3-1 (or the pseudogene TRBV3-2) and TRBJ2-5; possibly TRBD2 for D (7 bases). Per germline, CDR1 LGHDT and CDR2 YNNKEL (reference sequence). The CDR3 is 17 amino acids. Trimming took 1 base from V and 4 from J, leaving 19 bases between them. The CDR3 reads CASSQVPEMGGLETQYF. The DNA of the CDR3 is TGTGCCAGCAGCCAAGTTCCCGAAATGGGGGGGCTAGAGACCCAGTACTTC.

This rearrangement joins TRBV4-1 to TRBJ2-3; 13 bases are a match to TRBD2. V lost 3 bases, J lost 3 bases, and 6 bases stayed unmatched. The CDR3 consists of 17 residues. CDR1 is MGHRA and CDR2 is YSYEKL in the germline V gene. CDR3 nucleotides: TGCGCCAGCAGCCACTCCATACTAGCGGGGGGGACAGATACGCAGTATTTT. Amino acid sequence: CASSHSILAGGTDTQYF.

The rearrangement links TRBV24-1 to TRBJ2-3; 9 nucleotides agree with TRBD1. With V trimmed by 3 bases and J by 0 bases, 3 bases remained unmatched. Germline CDR1 is KGHDR and CDR2 is SFDVKD. The CDR3 spans 16 residues. The CDR3 spells CATSDTGQGSTDTQYF. The CDR3, as DNA: TGTGCCACCAGTGATACGGGACAGGGCAGCACAGATACGCAGTATTTT.

This chain uses TRBV4-3 with TRBJ1-1; 7 bases align to TRBD1. The CDR3 extends over 13 amino acids. V lost 3 bases and J lost 4; bases outside the gene matches: 2. Germline assignment: CDR1 LGHNA and CDR2 YSLEER. CDR3 residues: CASSQTGFTEAFF. The DNA for the CDR3 is TGCGCCAGCAGCCAGACAGGGTTCACTGAAGCTTTCTTT.

Comment on this clone: The same CDR3 can be traced to other DNA sequences in this sample. The chain combines TRBV5-6 with TRBJ2-1; 9 bases are shared with TRBD1. The CDR3 runs 15 residues. The V segment lost 4 bases and the J segment 1 base; nucleotides outside the gene matches: 3. Per germline, CDR1 SGHDT and CDR2 YYEEEE. CDR3 in DNA: TGTGCCAGCAGCCCGGGACAGGGTTCCTACAATGAGCAGTTCTTC. Translation: CASSPGQGSYNEQFF.